The following is a TCR beta chain sequence with its context. CDR1 is MNHEY, CDR2 SVGAGI, per germline. V gave up 8 bases and J gave up 0 bases, with 14 bases separating them. The CDR3 has 15 amino acids. The authors' processing: It was from reference gene primer amplification that nucleated cell counts were estimated. The assay was immunoSEQ multiplex PCR, and TCRdb's table has in-frame clones only and misses some. V, J and clone size reflect that table, while D and trimming were determined from the DNA. The repertoire holds under 250,000 clones, with roughly 80% as singletons. This sample is part of a study of blood T cell repertoires in COVID-19. Study context: Italy, Spain and the United States were the sources of the convalescent and acute COVID-19 samples. PBMCs, B-cell-depleted T cells, or T cells provided the cDNA or gDNA that made up the material.

This chain uses TRBV6-5 with TRBJ1-3, with D uncertain. The TCR comes from a man older than 75 with acute or convalescent COVID-19. The source material was peripheral blood. The CDR3, as DNA: TGTGCCAGCGGTTCGGGTCCATTCTCTGGAAACACCATATATTTT. This sequence encodes CASGSGPFSGNTIYF.